The T cell receptor beta chain under discussion was sequenced for a study of blood T cell repertoires in COVID-19. Study details: PBMCs, B-cell-depleted T cells, or T cells were the source of the cDNA or gDNA that made up the material.

CDR3 size: 15 residues. Germline V lookup: CDR1 SGHTA, CDR2 FQGNSA. V lost 5 bases to trimming and J lost 6 bases, with 20 bases between them. Per the study methods: Nucleated cell counts were estimated from reference gene primer amplification. Method: immunoSEQ multiplex PCR; TCRdb's copy keeps in-frame clones and lacks some. The V and J calls and clone size were taken over from that table, and D and trimming were inferred from the DNA. Among more than 85,000 clones listed, 85% were seen once. What was sequenced was peripheral blood. The receptor was derived from a man at least 80 years old with acute or convalescent COVID-19. The chain couples TRBV7-2 to TRBJ2-7; no firm D call. CDR3 nucleotides: TGTGCCAGCAGCCAAAATCTCGTGAACCCGGTCGAGCAGTACTTC. It encodes CASSQNLVNPVEQYF.